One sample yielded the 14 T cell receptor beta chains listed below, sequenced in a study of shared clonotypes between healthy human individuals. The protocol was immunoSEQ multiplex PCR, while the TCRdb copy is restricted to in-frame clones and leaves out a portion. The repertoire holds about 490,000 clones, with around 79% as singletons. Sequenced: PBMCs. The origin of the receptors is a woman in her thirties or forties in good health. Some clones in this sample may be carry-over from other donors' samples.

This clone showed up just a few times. This CDR3 is CASSMTGGDYGYTF. CDR3 coding DNA: TGTGCCAGTAGTATGACAGGGGGCGACTATGGCTACACCTTC. The genes are TRBV19 and TRBJ1-2; 10 nucleotides align to TRBD1. After removal of 3 bases from V and 3 bases from J, the junction contained 1 base not matched to a gene. The CDR3 covers 14 residues. Looked up from germline, CDR1 is LNHDA and CDR2 is SQIVND (reference sequence).

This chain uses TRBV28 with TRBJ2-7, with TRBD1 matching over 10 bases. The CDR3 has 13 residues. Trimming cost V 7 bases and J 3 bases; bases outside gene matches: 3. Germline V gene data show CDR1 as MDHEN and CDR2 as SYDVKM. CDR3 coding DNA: TGTGCCAGCATCGGGACAGGGGTCTACGAGCAGTACTTC. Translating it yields CASIGTGVYEQYF.

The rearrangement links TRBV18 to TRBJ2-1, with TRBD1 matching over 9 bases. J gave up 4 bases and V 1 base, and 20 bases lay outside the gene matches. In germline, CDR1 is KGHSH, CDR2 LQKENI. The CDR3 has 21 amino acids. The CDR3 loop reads CASSPRPGTGNSQGLYNEQFF. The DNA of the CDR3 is TGTGCCAGCTCACCACGACCTGGGACAGGGAATTCCCAGGGCCTTTACAATGAGCAGTTCTTC.

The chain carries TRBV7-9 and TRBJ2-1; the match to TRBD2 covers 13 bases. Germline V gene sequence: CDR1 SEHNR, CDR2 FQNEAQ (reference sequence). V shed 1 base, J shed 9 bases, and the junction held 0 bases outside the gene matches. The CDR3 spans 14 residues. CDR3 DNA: TGTGCCAGCAGCTTAGGACTAGCGGGAGGTGAGCAGTTCTTC. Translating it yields CASSLGLAGGEQFF.

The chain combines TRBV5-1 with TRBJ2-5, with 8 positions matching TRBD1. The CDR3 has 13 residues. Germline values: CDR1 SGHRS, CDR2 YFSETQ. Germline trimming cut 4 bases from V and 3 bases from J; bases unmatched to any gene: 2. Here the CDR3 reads CASSMGQEETQYF. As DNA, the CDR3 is TGCGCCAGCAGCATGGGACAGGAAGAGACCCAGTACTTC.

CDR3: CASSPGTSGLVEQFF. CDR3 sequence (DNA): TGTGCCAGCAGCCCCGGGACTAGCGGGTTGGTTGAGCAGTTCTTC. The gene calls are TRBV7-7 and TRBJ2-1; TRBD2 agrees at 12 bases. The CDR3 sequence is 15 residues long. Germline CDR1 and CDR2: SSHAT and FNYEAQ (reference sequence). The V and J ends lost 5 bases and 9 bases, in that order; junction bases with no gene match: 8. Combining the CDR3 with reference TRBV7-7 and TRBJ2-1 gives the whole variable domain GAGVSQSPRYKVTKRGQDVTLRCDPISSHATLYWYQQALGQGPEFLTYFNYEAQPDKSGLPSDRFSAERPEGSISTLTIQRTEQRDSAMYRCASSPGTSGLVEQFFGPGTRLTVL.

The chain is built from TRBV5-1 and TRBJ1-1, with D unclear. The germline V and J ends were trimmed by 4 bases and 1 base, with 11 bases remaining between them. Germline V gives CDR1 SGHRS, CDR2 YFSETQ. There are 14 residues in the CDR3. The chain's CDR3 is CASSARGGNTEAFF. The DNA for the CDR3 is TGCGCCAGCAGCGCACGTGGCGGGAACACTGAAGCTTTCTTT.

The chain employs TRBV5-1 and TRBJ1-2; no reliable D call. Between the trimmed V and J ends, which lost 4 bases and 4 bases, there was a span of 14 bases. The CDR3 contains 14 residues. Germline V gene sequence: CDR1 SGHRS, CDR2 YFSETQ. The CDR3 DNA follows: TGCGCCAGCAGCGTAGGATCGGACCTCTATGGCTACACCTTC. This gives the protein CASSVGSDLYGYTF.

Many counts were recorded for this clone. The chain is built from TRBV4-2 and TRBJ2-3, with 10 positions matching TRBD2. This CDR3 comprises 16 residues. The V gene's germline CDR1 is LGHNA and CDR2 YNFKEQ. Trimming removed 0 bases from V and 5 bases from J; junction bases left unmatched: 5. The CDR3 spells CASSQDRASGGDTQYF. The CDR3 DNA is TGTGCCAGCAGCCAAGATAGAGCTAGCGGGGGAGATACGCAGTATTTT.

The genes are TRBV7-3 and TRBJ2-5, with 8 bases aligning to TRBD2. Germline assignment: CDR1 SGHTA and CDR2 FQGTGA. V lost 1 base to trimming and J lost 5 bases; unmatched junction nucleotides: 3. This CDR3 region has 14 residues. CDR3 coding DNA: TGTGCCAGCAGCTTAAGCGGGGGGCGCGAGACCCAGTACTTC. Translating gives CASSLSGGRETQYF.

The CDR3 reads CASYHGEAYLIGGQFF. DNA for the CDR3: TGTGCCAGCTATCACGGTGAGGCCTATTTAATCGGGGGGCAGTTCTTC. The chain combines TRBV6-4 with TRBJ2-1, with a possible D match to TRBD2 (6 bases). The CDR3 has 16 amino acids. Germline CDR1 reads MRHNA; CDR2 reads SNTAGT. The ends were cut back, 8 bases at V and 12 bases at J, with 29 bases in the middle.

Here the CDR3 reads CASSSPGGELFF. The CDR3 region has the DNA TGTGCCAGTAGCAGCCCGGGCGGGGAGCTGTTTTTT. The rearrangement uses TRBV19 and TRBJ2-2; D gene ambiguous. The germline V and J ends were trimmed by 6 bases and 7 bases, with 9 bases remaining between them. Germline CDR1 LNHDA, CDR2 SQIVND (reference sequence). The CDR3 has 12 residues.

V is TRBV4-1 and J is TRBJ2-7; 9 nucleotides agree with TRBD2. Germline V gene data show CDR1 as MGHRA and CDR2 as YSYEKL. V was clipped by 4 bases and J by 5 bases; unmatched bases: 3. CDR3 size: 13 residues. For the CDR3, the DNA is TGCGCCAGCAGCCGGGGACTAGCAAACGAGCAGTACTTC. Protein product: CASSRGLANEQYF.

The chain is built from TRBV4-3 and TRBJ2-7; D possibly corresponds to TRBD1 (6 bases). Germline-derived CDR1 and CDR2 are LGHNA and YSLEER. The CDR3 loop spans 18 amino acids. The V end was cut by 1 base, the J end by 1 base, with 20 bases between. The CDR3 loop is CASSQGEGGGLGSYEQYF. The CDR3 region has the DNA TGCGCCAGCAGCCAAGGGGAAGGGGGTGGCCTGGGGTCCTACGAGCAGTACTTC.